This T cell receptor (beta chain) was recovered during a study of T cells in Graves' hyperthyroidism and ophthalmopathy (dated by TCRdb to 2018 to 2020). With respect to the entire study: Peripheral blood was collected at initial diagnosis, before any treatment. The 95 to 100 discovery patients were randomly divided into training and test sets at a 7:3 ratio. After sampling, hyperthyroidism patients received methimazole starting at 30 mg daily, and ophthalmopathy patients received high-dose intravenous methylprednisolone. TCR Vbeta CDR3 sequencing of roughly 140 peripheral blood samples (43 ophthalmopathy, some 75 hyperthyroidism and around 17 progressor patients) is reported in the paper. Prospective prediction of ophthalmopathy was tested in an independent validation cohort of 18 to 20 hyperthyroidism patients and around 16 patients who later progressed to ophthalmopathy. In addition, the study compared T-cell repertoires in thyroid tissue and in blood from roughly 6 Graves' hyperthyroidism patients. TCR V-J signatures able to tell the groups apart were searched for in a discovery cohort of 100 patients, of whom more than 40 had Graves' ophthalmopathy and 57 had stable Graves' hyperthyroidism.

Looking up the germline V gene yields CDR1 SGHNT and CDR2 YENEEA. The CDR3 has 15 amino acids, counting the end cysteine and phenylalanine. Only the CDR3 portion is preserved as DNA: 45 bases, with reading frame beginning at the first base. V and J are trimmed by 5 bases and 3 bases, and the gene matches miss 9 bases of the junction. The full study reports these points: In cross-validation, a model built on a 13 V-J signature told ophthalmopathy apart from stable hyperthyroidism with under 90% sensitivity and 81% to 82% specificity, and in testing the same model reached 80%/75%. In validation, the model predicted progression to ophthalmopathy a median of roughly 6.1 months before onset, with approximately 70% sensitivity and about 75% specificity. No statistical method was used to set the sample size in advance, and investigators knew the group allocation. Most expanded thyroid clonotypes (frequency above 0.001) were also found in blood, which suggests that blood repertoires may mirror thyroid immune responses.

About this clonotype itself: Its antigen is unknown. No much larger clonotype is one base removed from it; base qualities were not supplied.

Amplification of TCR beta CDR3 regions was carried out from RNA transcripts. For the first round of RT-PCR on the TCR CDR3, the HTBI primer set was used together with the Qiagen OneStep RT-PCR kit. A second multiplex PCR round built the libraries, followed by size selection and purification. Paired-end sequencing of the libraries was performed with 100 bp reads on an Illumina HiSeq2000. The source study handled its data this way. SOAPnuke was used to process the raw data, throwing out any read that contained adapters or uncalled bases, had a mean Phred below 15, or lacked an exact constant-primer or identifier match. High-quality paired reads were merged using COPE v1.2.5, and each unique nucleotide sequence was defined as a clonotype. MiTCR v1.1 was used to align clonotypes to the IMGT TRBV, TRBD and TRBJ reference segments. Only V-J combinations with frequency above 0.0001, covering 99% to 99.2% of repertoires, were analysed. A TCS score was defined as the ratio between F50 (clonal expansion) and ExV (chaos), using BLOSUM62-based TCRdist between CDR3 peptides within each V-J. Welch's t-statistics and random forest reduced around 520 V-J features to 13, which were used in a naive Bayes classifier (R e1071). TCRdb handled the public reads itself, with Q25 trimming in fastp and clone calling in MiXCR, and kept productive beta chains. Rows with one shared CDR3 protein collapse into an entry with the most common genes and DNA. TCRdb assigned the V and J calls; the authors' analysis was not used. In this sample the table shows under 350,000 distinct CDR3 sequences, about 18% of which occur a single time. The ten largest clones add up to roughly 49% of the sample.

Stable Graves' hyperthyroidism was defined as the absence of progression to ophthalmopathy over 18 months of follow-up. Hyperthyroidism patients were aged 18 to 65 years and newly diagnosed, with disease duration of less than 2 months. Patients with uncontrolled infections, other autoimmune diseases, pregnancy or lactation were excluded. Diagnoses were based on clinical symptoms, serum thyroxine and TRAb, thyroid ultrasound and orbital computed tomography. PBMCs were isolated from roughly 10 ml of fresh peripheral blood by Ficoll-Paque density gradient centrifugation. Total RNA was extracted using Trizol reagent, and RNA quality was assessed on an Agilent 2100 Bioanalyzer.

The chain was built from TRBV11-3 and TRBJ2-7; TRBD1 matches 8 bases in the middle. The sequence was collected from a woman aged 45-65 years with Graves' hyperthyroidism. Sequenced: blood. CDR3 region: CASSPDRVCGYEQYF. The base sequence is TGTGCCAGCAGCCCGGACAGGGTATGCGGCTACGAGCAGTACTTC.